This T cell receptor beta chain appears in the sequencing data of a study of CD8 T cells in ankylosing spondylitis. Quantitative molecular-barcoded 5'-RACE generated the TCR beta libraries. TCRdb reanalysed the 5' RACE reads using MiXCR and keeps one entry per CDR3 protein. The repertoire consists of over 150,000 distinct CDR3 sequences, with about 18% occurring once and the leading ten covering 4.3%. In regard to this clonotype: Its matching antigen is unknown.

Study results and caveats: There was reportedly significant enrichment of clones that were disease-linked in matched ankylosing spondylitis synovial fluid. A TCR beta motif of fewer than 10 highly homologous variants seemed to mark ankylosing spondylitis blood. Some of the motif variants had earlier been found in reactive arthritis patients' fluid and blood.

The length of the CDR3 is 12 residues. V was trimmed by 2 bases and J by 2 bases, leaving 5 bases between them. The V gene's germline CDR1 is DFQATT and CDR2 SNEGSKA (reference sequence). The chain carries TRBV20-1 and TRBJ2-3; no firm D call. The sequenced sample was blood, either unsorted or a sorted T cell fraction (not recorded which). This TCR was recovered from a male donor aged 10-30 years with ankylosing spondylitis or in good health (not recorded which). The CDR3 sequence is CSARPPTDTQYF. The DNA of the CDR3 is TGCAGTGCTAGACCACCCACAGATACGCAGTATTTT.